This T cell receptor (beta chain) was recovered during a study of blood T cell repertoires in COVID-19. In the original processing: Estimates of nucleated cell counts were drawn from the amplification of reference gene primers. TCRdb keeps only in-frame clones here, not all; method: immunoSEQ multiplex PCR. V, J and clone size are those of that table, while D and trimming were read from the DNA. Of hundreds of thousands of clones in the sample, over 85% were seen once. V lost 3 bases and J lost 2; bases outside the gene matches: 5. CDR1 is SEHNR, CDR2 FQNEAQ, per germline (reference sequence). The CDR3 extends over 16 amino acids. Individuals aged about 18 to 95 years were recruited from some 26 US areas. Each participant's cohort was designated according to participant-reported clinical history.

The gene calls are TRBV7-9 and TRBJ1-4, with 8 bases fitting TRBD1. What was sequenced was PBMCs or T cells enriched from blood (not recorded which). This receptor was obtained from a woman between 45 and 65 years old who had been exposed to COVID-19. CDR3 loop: CASSFRTGPTNEKLFF. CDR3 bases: TGTGCCAGCAGCTTTAGGACAGGGCCGACTAATGAAAAACTGTTTTTT.